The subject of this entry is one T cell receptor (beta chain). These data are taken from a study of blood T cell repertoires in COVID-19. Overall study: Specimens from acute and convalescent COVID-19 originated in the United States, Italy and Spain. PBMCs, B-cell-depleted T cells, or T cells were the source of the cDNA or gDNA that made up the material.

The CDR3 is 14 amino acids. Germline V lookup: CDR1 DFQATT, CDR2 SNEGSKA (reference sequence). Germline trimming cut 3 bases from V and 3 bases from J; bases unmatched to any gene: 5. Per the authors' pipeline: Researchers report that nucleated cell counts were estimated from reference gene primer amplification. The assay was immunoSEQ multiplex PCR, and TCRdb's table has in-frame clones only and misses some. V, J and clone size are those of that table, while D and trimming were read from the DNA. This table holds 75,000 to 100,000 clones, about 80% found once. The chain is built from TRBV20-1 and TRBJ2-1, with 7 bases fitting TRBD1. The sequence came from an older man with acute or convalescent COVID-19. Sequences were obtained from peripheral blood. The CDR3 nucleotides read TGCAGTGCTAGTGCAGGGGGACGCTACAATGAGCAGTTCTTC. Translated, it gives CSASAGGRYNEQFF.